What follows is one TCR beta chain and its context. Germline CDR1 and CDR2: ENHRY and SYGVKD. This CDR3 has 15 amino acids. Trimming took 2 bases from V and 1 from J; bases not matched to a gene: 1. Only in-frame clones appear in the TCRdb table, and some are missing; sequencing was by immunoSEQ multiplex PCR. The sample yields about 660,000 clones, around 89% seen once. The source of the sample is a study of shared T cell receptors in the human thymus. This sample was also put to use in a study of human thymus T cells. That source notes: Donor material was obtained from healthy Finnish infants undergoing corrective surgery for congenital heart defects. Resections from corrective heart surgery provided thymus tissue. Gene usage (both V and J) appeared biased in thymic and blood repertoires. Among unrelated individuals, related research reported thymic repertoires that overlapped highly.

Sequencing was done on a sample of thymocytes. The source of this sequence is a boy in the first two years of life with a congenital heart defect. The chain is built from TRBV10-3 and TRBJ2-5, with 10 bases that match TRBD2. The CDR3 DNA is TGTGCCATCAGTGAGGCTAGCGGGAGCCAAGAGACCCAGTACTTC. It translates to CAISEASGSQETQYF.